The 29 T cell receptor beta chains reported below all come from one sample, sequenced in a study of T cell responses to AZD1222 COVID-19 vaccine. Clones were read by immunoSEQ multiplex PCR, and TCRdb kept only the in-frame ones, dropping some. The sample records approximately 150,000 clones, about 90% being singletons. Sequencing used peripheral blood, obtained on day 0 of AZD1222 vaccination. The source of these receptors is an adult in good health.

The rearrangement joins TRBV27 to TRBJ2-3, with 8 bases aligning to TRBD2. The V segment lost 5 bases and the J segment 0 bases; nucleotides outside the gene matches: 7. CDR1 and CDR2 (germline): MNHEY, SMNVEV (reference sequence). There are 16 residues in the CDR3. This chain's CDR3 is CASSDPGGASTDTQYF. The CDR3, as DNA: TGTGCCAGCAGTGACCCCGGGGGGGCTAGCACAGATACGCAGTATTTT.

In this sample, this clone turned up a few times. DNA for the CDR3: TGTGCCAGCAGTTTTTGGGTCCAACCCTTCCTACGGGAGCAGTACTTC. Protein product: CASSFWVQPFLREQYF. This chain uses TRBV28 with TRBJ2-7; D unclear. Germline V gene lookup returns CDR1 MDHEN and CDR2 SYDVKM. V was cut by 3 bases and J by 7 bases, with 22 bases left in between. This CDR3 has 16 residues.

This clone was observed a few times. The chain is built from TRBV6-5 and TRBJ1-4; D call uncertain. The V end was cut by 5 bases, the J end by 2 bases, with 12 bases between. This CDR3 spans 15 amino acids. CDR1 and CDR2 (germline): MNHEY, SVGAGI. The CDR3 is CASSREVGTNEKLFF. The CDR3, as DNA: TGTGCCAGCAGTAGGGAAGTCGGGACTAATGAAAAACTGTTTTTT.

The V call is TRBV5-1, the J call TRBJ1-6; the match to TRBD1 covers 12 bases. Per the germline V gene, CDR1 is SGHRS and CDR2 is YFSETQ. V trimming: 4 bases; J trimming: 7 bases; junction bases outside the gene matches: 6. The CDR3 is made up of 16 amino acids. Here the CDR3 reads CASSLTGTGGNSPLHF. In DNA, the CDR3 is TGCGCCAGCAGCCTCACCGGGACAGGGGGCAATTCACCCCTCCACTTT.

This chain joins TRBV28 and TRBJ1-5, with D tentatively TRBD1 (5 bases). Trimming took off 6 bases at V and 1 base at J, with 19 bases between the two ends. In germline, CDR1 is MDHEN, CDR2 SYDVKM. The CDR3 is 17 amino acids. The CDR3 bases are TGTGCCAGCAGCACCTTGATCGGGGGGAGGAGCAATCAGCCCCAGCATTTT. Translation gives CASSTLIGGRSNQPQHF.

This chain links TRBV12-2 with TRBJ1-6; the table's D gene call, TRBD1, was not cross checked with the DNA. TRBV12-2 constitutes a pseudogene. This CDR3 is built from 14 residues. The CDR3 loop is CASRLEQGHSPLHF. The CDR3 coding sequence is TGTGCAAGTCGCTTAGAACAGGGTCATTCACCCCTCCACTTT.

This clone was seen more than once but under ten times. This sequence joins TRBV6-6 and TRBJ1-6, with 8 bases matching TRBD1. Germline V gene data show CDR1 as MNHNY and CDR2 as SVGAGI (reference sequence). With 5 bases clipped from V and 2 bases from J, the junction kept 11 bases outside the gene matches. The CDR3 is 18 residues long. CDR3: CASSHTSTGEAYNSPLHF. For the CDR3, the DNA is TGTGCCAGCAGTCACACCTCGACAGGGGAGGCCTATAATTCACCCCTCCACTTT.

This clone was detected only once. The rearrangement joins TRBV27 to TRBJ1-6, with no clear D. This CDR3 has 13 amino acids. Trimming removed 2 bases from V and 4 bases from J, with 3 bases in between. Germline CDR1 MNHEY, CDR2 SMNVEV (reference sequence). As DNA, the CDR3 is TGTGCCAGCAGTTTAGGGTATAATTCACCCCTCCACTTT. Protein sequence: CASSLGYNSPLHF.

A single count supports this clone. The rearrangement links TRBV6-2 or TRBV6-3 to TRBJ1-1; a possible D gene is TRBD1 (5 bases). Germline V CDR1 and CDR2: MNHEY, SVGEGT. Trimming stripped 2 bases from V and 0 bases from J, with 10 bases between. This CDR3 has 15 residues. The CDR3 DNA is TGTGCCAGCAGTTACGGGAGGGGTTTGAACACTGAAGCTTTCTTT. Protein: CASSYGRGLNTEAFF.

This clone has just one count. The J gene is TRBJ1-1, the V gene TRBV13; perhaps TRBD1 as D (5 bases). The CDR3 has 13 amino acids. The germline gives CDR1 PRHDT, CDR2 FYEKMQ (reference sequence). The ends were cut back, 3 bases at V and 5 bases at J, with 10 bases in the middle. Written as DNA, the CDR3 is TGTGCCAGCAGCTTGGGACTTCGGACTGAAGCTTTCTTT. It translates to CASSLGLRTEAFF.

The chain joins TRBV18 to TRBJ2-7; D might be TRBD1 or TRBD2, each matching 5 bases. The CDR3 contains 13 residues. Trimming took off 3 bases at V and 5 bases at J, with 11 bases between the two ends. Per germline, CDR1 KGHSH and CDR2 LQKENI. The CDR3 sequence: CASSPVRDHEQYF. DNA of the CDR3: TGTGCCAGCTCACCTGTTAGGGACCACGAGCAGTACTTC.

In DNA, the CDR3 is TGTGCCAGCAGTGGATCCACTGAAGCTTTCTTT. Its translation: CASSGSTEAFF. The genes are TRBV28 and TRBJ1-1; the D is unclear. Trimming took 5 bases from V and 4 from J, leaving 5 bases between them. The CDR3 totals 11 residues. Germline V gene data show CDR1 as MDHEN and CDR2 as SYDVKM.

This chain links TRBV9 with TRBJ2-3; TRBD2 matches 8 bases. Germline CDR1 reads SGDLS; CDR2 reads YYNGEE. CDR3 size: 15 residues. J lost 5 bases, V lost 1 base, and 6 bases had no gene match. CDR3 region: CASSVTSGQGDTQYF. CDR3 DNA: TGTGCCAGCAGCGTAACTAGCGGTCAGGGAGATACGCAGTATTTT.

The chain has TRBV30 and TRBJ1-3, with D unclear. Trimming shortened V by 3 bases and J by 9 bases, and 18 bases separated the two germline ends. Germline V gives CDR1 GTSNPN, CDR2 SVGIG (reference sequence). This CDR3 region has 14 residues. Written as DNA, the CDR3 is TGTGCCTGGAGCCGGGCCGTGGAGGGTAGCACCATATATTTT. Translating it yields CAWSRAVEGSTIYF.

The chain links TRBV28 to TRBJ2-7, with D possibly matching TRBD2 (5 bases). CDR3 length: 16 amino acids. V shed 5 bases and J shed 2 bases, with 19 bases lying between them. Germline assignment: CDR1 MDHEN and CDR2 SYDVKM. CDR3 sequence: CASSPGPLAGPYEQYF. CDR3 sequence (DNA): TGTGCCAGCAGTCCGGGTCCTCTGGCGGGTCCCTACGAGCAGTACTTC.

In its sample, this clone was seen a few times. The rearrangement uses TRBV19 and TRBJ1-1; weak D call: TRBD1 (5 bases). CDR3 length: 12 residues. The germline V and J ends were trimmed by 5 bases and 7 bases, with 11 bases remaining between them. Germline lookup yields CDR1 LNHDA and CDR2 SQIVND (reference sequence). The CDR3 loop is CASSPGRFEAFF. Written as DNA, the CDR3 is TGTGCCAGTAGTCCAGGGAGGTTTGAAGCTTTCTTT.

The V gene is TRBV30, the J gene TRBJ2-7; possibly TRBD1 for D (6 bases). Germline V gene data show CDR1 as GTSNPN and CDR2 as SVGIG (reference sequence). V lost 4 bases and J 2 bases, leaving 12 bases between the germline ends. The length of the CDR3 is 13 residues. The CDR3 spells CAWTPGVPYEQYF. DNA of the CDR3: TGTGCCTGGACCCCAGGGGTCCCCTACGAGCAGTACTTC.

CDR3 in amino acids: CASSESIAGSGGVQYF. In nucleotides, the CDR3 is TGCGCCAGCAGTGAGTCGATAGCTGGGTCTGGTGGTGTGCAGTACTTC. This chain uses TRBV10-1 with TRBJ2-7, with no clear D. This CDR3 is built from 16 residues. V was trimmed by 0 bases and J by 9 bases, leaving 21 bases between them. Germline V CDR1 and CDR2: WNHNN, SYGVQD (reference sequence).

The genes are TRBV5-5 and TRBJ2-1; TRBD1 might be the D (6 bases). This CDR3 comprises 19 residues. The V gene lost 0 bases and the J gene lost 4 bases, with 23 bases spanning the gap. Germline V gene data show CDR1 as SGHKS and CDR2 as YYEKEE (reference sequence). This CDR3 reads CASSLEVSQGRMKYNEQFF. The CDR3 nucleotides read TGTGCCAGCAGCTTGGAAGTATCGCAGGGGCGGATGAAATACAATGAGCAGTTCTTC.

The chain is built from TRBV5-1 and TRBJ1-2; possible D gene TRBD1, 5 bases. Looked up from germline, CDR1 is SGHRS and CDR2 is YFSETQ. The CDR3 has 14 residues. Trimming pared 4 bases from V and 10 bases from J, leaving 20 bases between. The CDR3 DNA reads TGCGCCAGCAGCCCAGGAGACAGTACATGGGACTACACCTTC. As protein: CASSPGDSTWDYTF.

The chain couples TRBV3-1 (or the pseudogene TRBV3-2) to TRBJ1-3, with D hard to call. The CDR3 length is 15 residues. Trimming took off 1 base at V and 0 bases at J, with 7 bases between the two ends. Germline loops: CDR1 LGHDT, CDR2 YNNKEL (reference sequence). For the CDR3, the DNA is TGTGCCAGCAGCCAAGGTGGGGTCTCTGGAAACACCATATATTTT. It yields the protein CASSQGGVSGNTIYF.

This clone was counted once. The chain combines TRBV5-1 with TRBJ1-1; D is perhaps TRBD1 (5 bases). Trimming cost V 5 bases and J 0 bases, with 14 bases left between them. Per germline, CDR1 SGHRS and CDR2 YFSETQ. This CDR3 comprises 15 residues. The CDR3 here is CASSTGDNMNTEAFF. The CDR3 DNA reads TGCGCCAGCAGTACAGGAGATAACATGAACACTGAAGCTTTCTTT.

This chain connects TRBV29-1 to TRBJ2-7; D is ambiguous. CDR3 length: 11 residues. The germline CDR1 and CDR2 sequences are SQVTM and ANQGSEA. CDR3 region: CSVVVSYEQYF. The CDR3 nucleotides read TGCAGTGTAGTGGTCTCCTACGAGCAGTACTTC.

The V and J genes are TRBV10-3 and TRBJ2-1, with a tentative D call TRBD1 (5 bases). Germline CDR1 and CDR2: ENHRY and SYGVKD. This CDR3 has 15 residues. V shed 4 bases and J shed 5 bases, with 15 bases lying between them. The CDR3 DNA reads TGTGCCATCAGTGGGAAACAGGCGGCAGACAATGAGCAGTTCTTC. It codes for CAISGKQAADNEQFF.

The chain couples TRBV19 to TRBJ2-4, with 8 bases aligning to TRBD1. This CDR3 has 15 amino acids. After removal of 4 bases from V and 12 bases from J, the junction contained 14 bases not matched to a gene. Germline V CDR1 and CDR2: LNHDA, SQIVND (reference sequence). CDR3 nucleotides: TGTGCCAGTAGTACGCAAGTGACAGGGGATTACGCTCAGTACTTC. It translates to CASSTQVTGDYAQYF.

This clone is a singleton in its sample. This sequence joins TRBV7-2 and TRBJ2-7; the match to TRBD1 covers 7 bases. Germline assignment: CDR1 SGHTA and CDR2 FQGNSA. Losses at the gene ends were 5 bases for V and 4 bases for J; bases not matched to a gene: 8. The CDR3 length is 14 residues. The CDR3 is CASSTTGVHYEQYF. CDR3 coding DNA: TGTGCCAGCAGCACCACAGGGGTTCATTACGAGCAGTACTTC.

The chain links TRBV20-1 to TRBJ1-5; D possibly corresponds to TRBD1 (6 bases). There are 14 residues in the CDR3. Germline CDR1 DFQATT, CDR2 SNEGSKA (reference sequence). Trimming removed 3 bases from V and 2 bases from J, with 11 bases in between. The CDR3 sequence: CSASGGAGNQPQHF. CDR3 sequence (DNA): TGCAGTGCTAGTGGGGGGGCAGGCAATCAGCCCCAGCATTTT.

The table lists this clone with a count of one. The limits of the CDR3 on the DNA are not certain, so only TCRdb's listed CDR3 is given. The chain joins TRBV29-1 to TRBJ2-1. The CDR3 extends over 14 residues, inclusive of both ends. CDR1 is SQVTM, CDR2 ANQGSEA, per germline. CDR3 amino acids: CSVGPGGAYNEQFF.

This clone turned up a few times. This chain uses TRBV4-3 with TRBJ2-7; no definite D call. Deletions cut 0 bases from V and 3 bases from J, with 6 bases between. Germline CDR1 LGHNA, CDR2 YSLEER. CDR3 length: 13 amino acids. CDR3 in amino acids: CASSQDSSYEQYF. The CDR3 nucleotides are TGCGCCAGCAGCCAAGATTCAAGCTACGAGCAGTACTTC.